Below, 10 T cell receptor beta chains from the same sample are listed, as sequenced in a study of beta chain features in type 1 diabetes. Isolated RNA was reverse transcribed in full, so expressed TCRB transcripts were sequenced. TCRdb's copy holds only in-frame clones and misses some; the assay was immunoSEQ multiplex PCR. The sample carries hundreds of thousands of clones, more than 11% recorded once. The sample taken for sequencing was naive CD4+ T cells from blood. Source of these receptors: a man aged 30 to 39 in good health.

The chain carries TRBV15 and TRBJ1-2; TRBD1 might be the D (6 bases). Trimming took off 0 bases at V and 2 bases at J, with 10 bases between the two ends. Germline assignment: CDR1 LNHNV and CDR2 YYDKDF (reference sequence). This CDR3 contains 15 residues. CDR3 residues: CATSRENRVNYGYTF. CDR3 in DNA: TGTGCCACCAGCAGAGAAAACAGGGTAAACTATGGCTACACCTTC.

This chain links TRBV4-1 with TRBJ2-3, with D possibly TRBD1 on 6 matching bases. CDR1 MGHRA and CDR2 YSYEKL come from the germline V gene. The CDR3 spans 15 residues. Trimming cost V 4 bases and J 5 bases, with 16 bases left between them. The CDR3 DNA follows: TGCGCCAGCAGCCTCAGGACAGAAGCACGAGATACGCAGTATTTT. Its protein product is CASSLRTEARDTQYF.

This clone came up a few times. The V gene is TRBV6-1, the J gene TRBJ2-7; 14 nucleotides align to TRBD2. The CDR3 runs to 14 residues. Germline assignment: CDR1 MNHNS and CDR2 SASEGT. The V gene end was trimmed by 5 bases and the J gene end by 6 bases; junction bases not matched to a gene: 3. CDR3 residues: CASSSGTSGSEQYV. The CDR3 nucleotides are TGTGCCAGCAGTTCAGGGACTAGCGGGAGCGAGCAGTACGTC.

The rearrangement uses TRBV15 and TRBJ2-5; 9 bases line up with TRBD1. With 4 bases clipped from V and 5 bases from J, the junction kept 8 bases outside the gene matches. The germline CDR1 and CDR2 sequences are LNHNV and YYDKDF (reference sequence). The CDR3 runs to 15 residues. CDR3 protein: CATSITGTGHETQYF. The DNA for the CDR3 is TGTGCCACCAGCATTACCGGGACAGGGCACGAGACCCAGTACTTC.

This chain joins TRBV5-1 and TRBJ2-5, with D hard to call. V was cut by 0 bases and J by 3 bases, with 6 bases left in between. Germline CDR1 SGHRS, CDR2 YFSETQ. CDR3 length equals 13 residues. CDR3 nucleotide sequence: TGCGCCAGCAGCTTGGGAGTGGAAGAGACCCAGTACTTC. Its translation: CASSLGVEETQYF.

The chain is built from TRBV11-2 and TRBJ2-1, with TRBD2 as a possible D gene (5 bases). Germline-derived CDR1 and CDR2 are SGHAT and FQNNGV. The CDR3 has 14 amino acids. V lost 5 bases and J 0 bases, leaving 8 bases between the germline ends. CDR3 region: CASSLRDSYNEQFF. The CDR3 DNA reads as TGTGCCAGCAGCCTCCGGGACTCCTACAATGAGCAGTTCTTC.

This chain's CDR3 is CASSYFDRGAEAFF. In DNA form, the CDR3 reads TGTGCCAGCAGTTACTTCGACAGGGGAGCTGAAGCTTTCTTT. The rearrangement links TRBV6-5 to TRBJ1-1; TRBD1 matches 8 bases. The CDR3 covers 14 residues. The ends lost 1 base at V and 6 bases at J; junction bases unmatched: 4. Looked up from germline, CDR1 is MNHEY and CDR2 is SVGAGI.

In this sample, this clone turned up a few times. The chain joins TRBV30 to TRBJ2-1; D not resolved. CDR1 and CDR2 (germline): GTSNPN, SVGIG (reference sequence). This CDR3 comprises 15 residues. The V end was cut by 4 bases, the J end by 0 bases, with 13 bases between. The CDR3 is CAWIPGLNSYNEQFF. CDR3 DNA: TGTGCCTGGATCCCCGGCTTAAACTCCTACAATGAGCAGTTCTTC.

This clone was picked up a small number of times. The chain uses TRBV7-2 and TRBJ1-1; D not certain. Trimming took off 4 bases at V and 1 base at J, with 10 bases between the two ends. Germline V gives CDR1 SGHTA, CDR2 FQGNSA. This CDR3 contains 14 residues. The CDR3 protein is CASSSPRRNTEAFF. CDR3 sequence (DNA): TGTGCCAGCAGCTCACCACGTAGGAACACTGAAGCTTTCTTT.

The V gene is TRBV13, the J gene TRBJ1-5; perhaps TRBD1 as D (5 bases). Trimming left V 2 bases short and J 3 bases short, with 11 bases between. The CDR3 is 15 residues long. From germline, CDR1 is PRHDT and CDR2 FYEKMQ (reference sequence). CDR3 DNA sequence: TGTGCCAGCAGCTTACGGGGGGAATACAATCAGCCCCAGCATTTT. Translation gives CASSLRGEYNQPQHF.